Listed below are T cell receptor beta chains from one sample, sequenced in a study of blood T cells in healthy people across ages. One entry per CDR3 protein, called by TCRdb with MiXCR from the 5' RACE reads. The sample includes around 940,000 distinct CDR3 sequences, 51% of them seen just once. The sample consisted of blood. These receptors were obtained from a woman aged 55-75 years in good health. Both conserved end residues are part of each CDR3. Each record gives: J gene, V gene, clone size, D gene, CDR3 DNA, CDR3 protein. D genes are given only for firm matches. Size values are once, few and many counts, or a class for expanded clones, and some rows have none.

J gene: TRBJ2-5
V gene: TRBV4-2
clone size: few
D gene: TRBD1
CDR3 DNA: TGTGCCAGCAGCCAGGGACCAAATCTGCACCTTACAGGACAGGGGGCAGAGACCCAGTACTTC
CDR3 protein: CASSQGPNLHLTGQGAETQYF

J gene: TRBJ2-3
V gene: TRBV7-9
clone size: few
D gene: .
CDR3 DNA: TGTGCCAGCAGCTTAGAAGTAATAAACAGGGAACACACAGATACGCAGTATTTT
CDR3 protein: CASSLEVINREHTDTQYF

J gene: TRBJ2-1
V gene: TRBV24-1
clone size: .
D gene: TRBD2
CDR3 DNA: TGTGCCACCAGTGATGCGACTAGCGGGAGGTACAATGAGCAGTTCTTC
CDR3 protein: CATSDATSGRYNEQFF

J gene: TRBJ2-7
V gene: TRBV4-3
clone size: .
D gene: TRBD1
CDR3 DNA: TGCGCCAGCAGCCAAGTCTGGGACAGATCCTACGAGCAGTACTTC
CDR3 protein: CASSQVWDRSYEQYF

J gene: TRBJ1-2
V gene: TRBV2
clone size: .
D gene: .
CDR3 DNA: TGTGCCAGCAGTGAAAGGGGTATAGGGTACACCTTC
CDR3 protein: CASSERGIGYTF

J gene: TRBJ2-7
V gene: TRBV4-1
clone size: many
D gene: .
CDR3 DNA: TGCGCCAGCAGCCAAGATCTGCGAGCGGAGGGGACCGACGAGCAGTACTTC
CDR3 protein: CASSQDLRAEGTDEQYF

J gene: TRBJ1-2
V gene: TRBV7-2
clone size: once
D gene: TRBD1
CDR3 DNA: TGTGCCAGCAGCTTAACTTATAGCGGACAGGGGGATCAGGGCTACACCTTC
CDR3 protein: CASSLTYSGQGDQGYTF

J gene: TRBJ1-2
V gene: TRBV20-1
clone size: few
D gene: .
CDR3 DNA: TGCAGTGCTAGAGGGACGCGGTCCTATGGCTACACCTTC
CDR3 protein: CSARGTRSYGYTF

J gene: TRBJ2-7
V gene: TRBV12-3/TRBV12-4
clone size: once
D gene: TRBD2
CDR3 DNA: TGTGCCAGCTTTTTTAGCGGGAGAAGGGAGCGGTACTTC
CDR3 protein: CASFFSGRRERYF

J gene: TRBJ2-3
V gene: TRBV11-3
clone size: .
D gene: TRBD2
CDR3 DNA: TGTGCCAGCAACCAGCTTATACTAGCGGGAGTTCTGACAGATACGCAGTATTTT
CDR3 protein: CASNQLILAGVLTDTQYF

J gene: TRBJ1-6
V gene: TRBV25-1
clone size: .
D gene: .
CDR3 DNA: TGTGCCAGCAGGGGGACGGATTCACCCCTCCACTTT
CDR3 protein: CASRGTDSPLHF

J gene: TRBJ2-7
V gene: TRBV28
clone size: few
D gene: TRBD1
CDR3 DNA: TGTGCCAGCAGTTTCCCCGGGACAGGGGTGGACGAGCAGTACTTC
CDR3 protein: CASSFPGTGVDEQYF

J gene: TRBJ1-6
V gene: TRBV28
clone size: once
D gene: .
CDR3 DNA: TGTGCCAGCAGTTTATCACCCTCCCGGTCGCAGGTCACTGGAACTAATTCACCCCTCCACTTT
CDR3 protein: CASSLSPSRSQVTGTNSPLHF

J gene: TRBJ2-7
V gene: TRBV25-1
clone size: .
D gene: TRBD1
CDR3 DNA: TGTGCCAGCAGTGCTGGACAGGGGGCGTGGAACGAGCAGTACTTC
CDR3 protein: CASSAGQGAWNEQYF

J gene: TRBJ2-1
V gene: TRBV3-1
clone size: .
D gene: TRBD2
CDR3 DNA: TGTGCCAGCAGCCAAGGAGGACTAGCGGGACCCTACAATGAGCAGTTCTTC
CDR3 protein: CASSQGGLAGPYNEQFF

J gene: TRBJ2-7
V gene: TRBV7-9
clone size: .
D gene: TRBD1
CDR3 DNA: TGTGCCAGCAGCAAAGGGACAGGGGGGTACGAGCAGTACTTC
CDR3 protein: CASSKGTGGYEQYF

J gene: TRBJ2-7
V gene: TRBV5-1
clone size: .
D gene: .
CDR3 DNA: TGCGCCAGCAGCTTCCGGGAACCCTACGAGCAGTACTTC
CDR3 protein: CASSFREPYEQYF

J gene: TRBJ2-7
V gene: TRBV7-9
clone size: few
D gene: TRBD2
CDR3 DNA: TGTGCCAGCAGCTTTGGGGCGCTAGCGGGAGACTACGAGCAGTACTTC
CDR3 protein: CASSFGALAGDYEQYF

J gene: TRBJ2-4
V gene: TRBV27
clone size: few
D gene: .
CDR3 DNA: TGTGCCAGCAGTTCAAACAGGCGTAGTCGGGAAAACATTCAGTACTTC
CDR3 protein: CASSSNRRSRENIQYF

J gene: TRBJ2-3
V gene: TRBV5-1
clone size: .
D gene: TRBD1
CDR3 DNA: TGCGCCAGCAGCTTGGAGGGGGCGCAAATAGGTCCGCAGTATTTT
CDR3 protein: CASSLEGAQIGPQYF

J gene: TRBJ2-5
V gene: TRBV12-3/TRBV12-4
clone size: few
D gene: .
CDR3 DNA: TGTGCCAGCAGTCTCAGTCGGGGAAAGTTTGCGGCCCAGTACTTC
CDR3 protein: CASSLSRGKFAAQYF

J gene: TRBJ2-7
V gene: TRBV11-2
clone size: few
D gene: .
CDR3 DNA: TGTGCCAGCAGCCCATTCCCCGGACCCCAAGGCCCCTACGAGCAGTACTTC
CDR3 protein: CASSPFPGPQGPYEQYF

J gene: TRBJ2-3
V gene: TRBV24-1
clone size: .
D gene: .
CDR3 DNA: TGTGCCACCAGTGGCGAACCGGGCAGGAGCACAGATACGCAGTATTTT
CDR3 protein: CATSGEPGRSTDTQYF

J gene: TRBJ1-2
V gene: TRBV20-1
clone size: .
D gene: .
CDR3 DNA: TGCAGTGCGTTTTGGCGGGAGGGCTACACCTTC
CDR3 protein: CSAFWREGYTF

J gene: TRBJ2-7
V gene: TRBV20-1
clone size: .
D gene: TRBD1
CDR3 DNA: TGCAGTGCCCAAGAGGCGGGGACAGGCTACGAGCAGTACTTC
CDR3 protein: CSAQEAGTGYEQYF

J gene: TRBJ2-1
V gene: TRBV27
clone size: .
D gene: TRBD2
CDR3 DNA: TGTGCCAGCAGCCCTACGGGACTAGCGGGAGATAATGAGCAGTTCTTC
CDR3 protein: CASSPTGLAGDNEQFF

J gene: TRBJ2-1
V gene: TRBV10-3
clone size: .
D gene: .
CDR3 DNA: TGTGCCATCGCACGGTACGAGGATGAGCAGTTCTTC
CDR3 protein: CAIARYEDEQFF

J gene: TRBJ1-1
V gene: TRBV25-1
clone size: .
D gene: .
CDR3 DNA: TGTGCCAGCAGTGAATATAAGATGGCTTTCTTT
CDR3 protein: CASSEYKMAFF

J gene: TRBJ2-1
V gene: TRBV28
clone size: .
D gene: .
CDR3 DNA: TGTGCCAGCATCGGCAGCCCCTACAATGAGCAGTTCTTC
CDR3 protein: CASIGSPYNEQFF

J gene: TRBJ1-5
V gene: TRBV20-1
clone size: .
D gene: .
CDR3 DNA: TGCAGTGCTAGGACCCTGGGAGGTCAGCCCCAGCATTTT
CDR3 protein: CSARTLGGQPQHF

J gene: TRBJ2-3
V gene: TRBV12-3/TRBV12-4
clone size: once
D gene: .
CDR3 DNA: TGTGCCAGCAGTTCTGGTGGCCGACGGTCTGTGGATACGCAGTATTTT
CDR3 protein: CASSSGGRRSVDTQYF

J gene: TRBJ2-3
V gene: TRBV28
clone size: .
D gene: .
CDR3 DNA: TGTGCCAGCAGTGAATCAACCTTGGTAGATACGCAGTATTTT
CDR3 protein: CASSESTLVDTQYF

J gene: TRBJ2-5
V gene: TRBV5-1
clone size: few
D gene: .
CDR3 DNA: TGCGCCAGCAGCAACACGGGACAACCACAAGAGACCCAGTACTTC
CDR3 protein: CASSNTGQPQETQYF

J gene: TRBJ2-2
V gene: TRBV5-1
clone size: few
D gene: TRBD2
CDR3 DNA: TGCGCCAGCAGCTTGAGGGCGGGAGCGAACACCGGGGAGCTGTTTTTT
CDR3 protein: CASSLRAGANTGELFF

J gene: TRBJ2-7
V gene: TRBV28
clone size: many
D gene: .
CDR3 DNA: TGTGCCAGCAGTTACCACTACGAGCAGTACTTC
CDR3 protein: CASSYHYEQYF

J gene: TRBJ2-1
V gene: TRBV25-1
clone size: .
D gene: .
CDR3 DNA: TGTGCCACAGCGATGGGGGACGAGCAGTTCTTC
CDR3 protein: CATAMGDEQFF

J gene: TRBJ2-1
V gene: TRBV4-2
clone size: few
D gene: .
CDR3 DNA: TGTGCCAGCAGCCAAGGGGCTATGGCACCCTTGCACAATGAGCAGTTCTTC
CDR3 protein: CASSQGAMAPLHNEQFF

J gene: TRBJ2-3
V gene: TRBV4-3
clone size: .
D gene: TRBD2
CDR3 DNA: TGCGCCAGCAGCCAAGATGCAGCGGGAGGGTCCACAGATACGCAGTATTTT
CDR3 protein: CASSQDAAGGSTDTQYF

J gene: TRBJ2-7
V gene: TRBV5-1
clone size: .
D gene: .
CDR3 DNA: TGCGCCAGCAGTTTGGGAACACCCAGAACCTACGAGCAGTACTTC
CDR3 protein: CASSLGTPRTYEQYF

J gene: TRBJ2-2
V gene: TRBV29-1
clone size: once
D gene: TRBD1
CDR3 DNA: TGCAGCGTGACAGGGGTGAACACCGGGGAGCTGTTTTTT
CDR3 protein: CSVTGVNTGELFF

J gene: TRBJ2-7
V gene: TRBV9
clone size: .
D gene: .
CDR3 DNA: TGTGCCAGCAGCGTAGGGGTAGACTACGAGCAGTACTTC
CDR3 protein: CASSVGVDYEQYF